Listed below are T cell receptor beta chains from one sample, sequenced in a study of T cell changes during pregnancy in multiple sclerosis. This table comes from immunoSEQ multiplex PCR, and its TCRdb copy is limited to in-frame clones, with some not included. The top ten clones hold about 7.5% of a sample with around 33,000 clones, approximately 86% of them seen once. This specimen was CD8+ T cells from peripheral blood mononuclear cells, taken before pregnancy. The receptors originated from a female donor with multiple sclerosis, enrolled in a pregnancy study. CDR3s include the opening cysteine and the closing phenylalanine or tryptophan. Each record gives: D gene, clone size, V gene, J gene, CDR3 protein, CDR3 DNA. D genes are given only for firm matches. Clone size, where shown, is once, few, many, or a class for clones that have expanded.

d_gene: TRBD2
abundance: .
v_gene: TRBV29-1
j_gene: TRBJ2-2
CDR3aa: CSVSSGRAGELFF
CDR3nt: TGCAGCGTATCTAGCGGGAGAGCCGGGGAGCTGTTTTTT

d_gene: TRBD2
abundance: once
v_gene: TRBV10-1
j_gene: TRBJ2-7
CDR3aa: CASRMTSGTLLSQYEQYF
CDR3nt: TGCGCCAGCAGGATGACTAGCGGGACTCTCCTCAGTCAGTACGAGCAGTACTTC

d_gene: .
abundance: once
v_gene: TRBV11-3
j_gene: TRBJ2-2
CDR3aa: CASSPRGAGELFF
CDR3nt: TGTGCCAGCAGCCCCCGCGGAGCCGGGGAGCTGTTTTTT

d_gene: .
abundance: .
v_gene: TRBV7-9
j_gene: TRBJ1-1
CDR3aa: CASSPQIQRWDTEAFF
CDR3nt: TGTGCCAGCAGCCCGCAAATACAGAGATGGGACACTGAAGCTTTCTTT

d_gene: .
abundance: once
v_gene: TRBV27
j_gene: TRBJ2-5
CDR3aa: CASSERSSQETQYF
CDR3nt: TGTGCCAGCAGTGAGAGGTCGTCCCAAGAGACCCAGTACTTC

d_gene: TRBD1
abundance: .
v_gene: TRBV2
j_gene: TRBJ1-1
CDR3aa: CARRAQTGATEAFF
CDR3nt: TGTGCCAGGAGGGCCCAAACAGGGGCCACTGAAGCTTTCTTT

d_gene: TRBD2
abundance: .
v_gene: TRBV6-5
j_gene: TRBJ2-1
CDR3aa: CATTWTSGSGEQFF
CDR3nt: TGTGCCACAACTTGGACTAGCGGGAGTGGTGAGCAGTTCTTC

d_gene: TRBD1
abundance: .
v_gene: TRBV7-2
j_gene: TRBJ1-5
CDR3aa: CASSRTGGNQPQHF
CDR3nt: TGTGCCAGCAGCAGGACAGGGGGCAATCAGCCCCAGCATTTT

d_gene: .
abundance: .
v_gene: TRBV27
j_gene: TRBJ2-1
CDR3aa: CASSLRTASFDEQFF
CDR3nt: TGTGCCAGCAGTTTAAGGACAGCCTCATTCGATGAGCAGTTCTTC

d_gene: TRBD1
abundance: few
v_gene: TRBV7-9
j_gene: TRBJ2-7
CDR3aa: CASSSTTGTYEQYF
CDR3nt: TGTGCCAGCAGCTCGACGACAGGGACCTACGAGCAGTACTTC

d_gene: .
abundance: .
v_gene: TRBV27
j_gene: TRBJ2-1
CDR3aa: CASSYQASESYNEQFF
CDR3nt: TGTGCCAGCAGTTACCAAGCCAGCGAGTCCTACAATGAGCAGTTCTTC

d_gene: .
abundance: once
v_gene: TRBV6-5
j_gene: TRBJ2-7
CDR3aa: CASSIGLEQYF
CDR3nt: TGTGCCAGCAGTATCGGTCTCGAGCAGTACTTC

d_gene: .
abundance: .
v_gene: TRBV30
j_gene: TRBJ1-3
CDR3aa: CAGATGQGKNTIYF
CDR3nt: TGTGCCGGGGCTACGGGGCAGGGGAAAAACACCATATATTTT

d_gene: .
abundance: .
v_gene: TRBV28
j_gene: TRBJ2-5
CDR3aa: CASSAGAGWETQYF
CDR3nt: TGTGCCAGCAGTGCAGGTGCGGGCTGGGAGACCCAGTACTTC

d_gene: TRBD1
abundance: .
v_gene: TRBV27
j_gene: TRBJ2-7
CDR3aa: CASSPLLGQGPSTYEQYF
CDR3nt: TGTGCCAGCAGTCCGCTACTAGGACAGGGGCCAAGTACCTACGAGCAGTACTTC

d_gene: TRBD1
abundance: .
v_gene: TRBV5-5
j_gene: TRBJ2-5
CDR3aa: CASSKNKDRLWGETQYF
CDR3nt: TGTGCCAGCAGTAAGAATAAGGACAGGCTGTGGGGAGAGACCCAGTACTTC

d_gene: .
abundance: .
v_gene: TRBV5-6
j_gene: TRBJ1-3
CDR3aa: CASSLAPSGNTIYF
CDR3nt: TGTGCCAGCAGCTTAGCTCCCTCTGGAAACACCATATATTTT

d_gene: .
abundance: .
v_gene: TRBV10-1
j_gene: TRBJ1-3
CDR3aa: CASSVGETGNTIYF
CDR3nt: TGCGCCAGCAGTGTCGGGGAAACTGGAAACACCATATATTTT

d_gene: .
abundance: once
v_gene: TRBV7-9
j_gene: TRBJ2-7
CDR3aa: CASSLGNNEQYF
CDR3nt: TGTGCCAGCAGCTTAGGTAACAACGAGCAGTACTTC

d_gene: .
abundance: .
v_gene: TRBV5-1
j_gene: TRBJ2-7
CDR3aa: CASTTLDPGFEQYF
CDR3nt: TGCGCCAGCACAACACTAGACCCGGGGTTCGAGCAGTACTTC

d_gene: .
abundance: .
v_gene: TRBV5-6
j_gene: TRBJ1-1
CDR3aa: CASSLLLNTEAFF
CDR3nt: TGTGCCAGCAGCTTATTATTGAACACTGAAGCTTTCTTT

d_gene: .
abundance: .
v_gene: TRBV28
j_gene: TRBJ1-5
CDR3aa: CASSPQGNQPQHF
CDR3nt: TGTGCCAGCAGTCCGCAGGGCAATCAGCCCCAGCATTTT

d_gene: .
abundance: .
v_gene: TRBV28
j_gene: TRBJ2-7
CDR3aa: CASSFPGAMDEQYF
CDR3nt: TGTGCCAGCAGTTTTCCGGGAGCTATGGACGAGCAGTACTTC

d_gene: TRBD1
abundance: .
v_gene: TRBV6-1
j_gene: TRBJ1-1
CDR3aa: CASSVGTGREAFF
CDR3nt: TGTGCCAGCAGTGTTGGGACAGGGAGAGAAGCTTTCTTT

d_gene: TRBD2
abundance: .
v_gene: TRBV4-3
j_gene: TRBJ2-7
CDR3aa: CASSQDLLAGGREQYF
CDR3nt: TGCGCCAGCAGCCAAGATTTGCTAGCGGGGGGCAGGGAGCAGTACTTC

d_gene: .
abundance: .
v_gene: TRBV6-1
j_gene: TRBJ2-3
CDR3aa: CASNLEPSSTDTQYF
CDR3nt: TGTGCCAGCAACCTTGAGCCTTCTAGCACAGATACGCAGTATTTT

d_gene: .
abundance: .
v_gene: TRBV27
j_gene: TRBJ1-1
CDR3aa: CASSLTPGSTEAFF
CDR3nt: TGTGCCAGCAGTTTAACCCCCGGGAGCACTGAAGCTTTCTTT

d_gene: .
abundance: .
v_gene: TRBV27
j_gene: TRBJ2-7
CDR3aa: CASSLSLGYEQYF
CDR3nt: TGTGCCAGCAGTTTATCGCTAGGTTACGAGCAGTACTTC

d_gene: TRBD1
abundance: .
v_gene: TRBV6-5
j_gene: TRBJ2-7
CDR3aa: CASSYYRGYEQYF
CDR3nt: TGTGCCAGCAGTTATTACAGGGGCTACGAGCAGTACTTC

d_gene: .
abundance: .
v_gene: TRBV9
j_gene: TRBJ2-1
CDR3aa: CASSVSIEGVNEQFF
CDR3nt: TGTGCCAGCAGCGTTAGTATTGAGGGAGTAAATGAGCAGTTCTTC

d_gene: TRBD1
abundance: .
v_gene: TRBV7-9
j_gene: TRBJ2-3
CDR3aa: CASSSGTGDTDTQYF
CDR3nt: TGTGCCAGCAGCTCCGGGACAGGGGACACAGATACGCAGTATTTT

d_gene: .
abundance: .
v_gene: TRBV27
j_gene: TRBJ2-3
CDR3aa: CASSYGDSTDTQYF
CDR3nt: TGTGCCAGCAGTTACGGAGACAGCACAGATACGCAGTATTTT

d_gene: .
abundance: .
v_gene: TRBV25-1
j_gene: TRBJ2-1
CDR3aa: CASSWGREIDEQFF
CDR3nt: TGTGCCAGCAGTTGGGGCAGGGAAATCGATGAGCAGTTCTTC

d_gene: TRBD1
abundance: .
v_gene: TRBV7-6
j_gene: TRBJ2-7
CDR3aa: CASSFGTGPYEQYF
CDR3nt: TGTGCCAGCAGCTTCGGGACAGGGCCCTACGAGCAGTACTTC